This T cell receptor beta chain was identified during a study of blood T cell repertoires in COVID-19. Turning to the study itself: Sites across the United States, Italy and Spain contributed samples from acute and convalescent COVID-19. In each case, the material was cDNA or gDNA derived from T cells, B-cell-depleted T cells, or PBMCs.

As processed by the authors: Amplification with reference gene primers provided the estimates of nucleated cell counts. Here immunoSEQ multiplex PCR was the method, and the copy in TCRdb shows in-frame clones only, minus some. V, J and clone size are those of that table, while D and trimming were read from the DNA. The data show about 33,000 clones, roughly 88% seen once. The CDR3 contains 16 residues. V lost 1 base to trimming and J lost 4 bases, with 16 bases between them. CDR1 and CDR2 from the germline V gene are SEHNR and FQNEAQ (reference sequence). The TCR was taken from a human donor in a cohort sampled during active COVID-19. The genes are TRBV7-9 and TRBJ1-2, with D hard to call. The sequencing sample was made of peripheral blood. In nucleotides, the CDR3 is TGTGCCAGCAGCTTAGTAGGCCCGGGGAGAGCCTATGGCTACACCTTC. It translates to CASSLVGPGRAYGYTF.